This TCR beta chain was identified in a study of T cells in Graves' hyperthyroidism and ophthalmopathy. This clonotype has only a few counts. No antigen is known for it. Broader study findings: Researchers found most expanded thyroid clonotypes above 0.001 in blood as well. A model of 13 V-J features distinguished ophthalmopathy from stable hyperthyroidism.

The CDR3 regions of TCR beta were amplified from RNA transcripts. The TCR CDR3 first-round RT-PCR relied on the HTBI primer set. TCRdb passed the multiplex PCR reads through MiXCR, listing each CDR3 protein once. This sample has around 500,000 distinct CDR3 sequences, with approximately 15% found just once. Sequencing was carried out using blood. The source is a woman under 30 with Graves' hyperthyroidism.

CDR3 coding DNA: TGTGCCTGGACCAGGTGGGGTATGGGCAATCAGCCCCAGCATTTT. It is translated as CAWTRWGMGNQPQHF. The chain couples TRBV30 to TRBJ1-5; no clear D. Germline CDR1 is GTSNPN and CDR2 is SVGIG (reference sequence). The CDR3 totals 15 residues. V was pared by 4 bases and J by 2 bases, with 15 bases between. The variable domain in full, completed from reference TRBV30 and TRBJ1-5, reads SQTIHQWPATLVQPVGSPLSLECTVEGTSNPNLYWYRQAAGRGLQLLFYSVGIGQISSEVPQNLSASRPQDRQFILSSKKLLLSDSGFYLCAWTRWGMGNQPQHFGDGTRLSIL.